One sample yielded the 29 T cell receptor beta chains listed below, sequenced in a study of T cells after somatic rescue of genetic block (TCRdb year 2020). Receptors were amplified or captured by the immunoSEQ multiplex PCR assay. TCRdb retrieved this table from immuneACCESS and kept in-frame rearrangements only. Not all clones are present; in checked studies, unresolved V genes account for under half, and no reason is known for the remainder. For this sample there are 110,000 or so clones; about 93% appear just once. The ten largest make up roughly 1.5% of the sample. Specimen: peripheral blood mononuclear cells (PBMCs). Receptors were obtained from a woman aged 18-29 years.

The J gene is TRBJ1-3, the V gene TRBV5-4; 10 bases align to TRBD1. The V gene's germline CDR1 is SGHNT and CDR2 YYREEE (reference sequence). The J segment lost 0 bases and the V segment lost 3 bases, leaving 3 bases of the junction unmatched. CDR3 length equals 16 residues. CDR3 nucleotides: TGTGCCAGCAGCTCCCGGGACAGGGGCTCTGGAAACACCATATATTTT. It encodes CASSSRDRGSGNTIYF. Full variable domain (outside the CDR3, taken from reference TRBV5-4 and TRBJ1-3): ETGVTQSPTHLIKTRGQQVTLRCSSQSGHNTVSWYQQALGQGPQFIFQYYREEENGRGNFPPRFSGLQFPNYSSELNVNALELDDSALYLCASSSRDRGSGNTIYFGEGSWLTVV.

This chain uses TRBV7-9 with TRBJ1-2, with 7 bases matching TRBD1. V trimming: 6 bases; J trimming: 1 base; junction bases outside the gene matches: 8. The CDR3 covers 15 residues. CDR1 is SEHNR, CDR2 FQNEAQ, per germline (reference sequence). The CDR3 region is CASSLGQARNYGYTF. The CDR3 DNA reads TGTGCCAGCAGTCTAGGACAGGCTCGTAACTATGGCTACACCTTC.

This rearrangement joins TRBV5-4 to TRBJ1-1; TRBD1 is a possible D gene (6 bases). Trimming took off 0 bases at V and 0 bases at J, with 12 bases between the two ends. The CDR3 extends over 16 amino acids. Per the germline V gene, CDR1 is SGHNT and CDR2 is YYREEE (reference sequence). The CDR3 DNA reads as TGTGCCAGCAGCTTGGCTTCAGGGGCCATGAACACTGAAGCTTTCTTT. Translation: CASSLASGAMNTEAFF.

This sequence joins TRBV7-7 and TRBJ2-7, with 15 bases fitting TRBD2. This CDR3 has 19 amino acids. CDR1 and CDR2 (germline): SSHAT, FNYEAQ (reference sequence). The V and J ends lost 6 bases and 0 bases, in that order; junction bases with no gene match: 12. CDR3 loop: CASRYLRTSGGVDSYEQYF. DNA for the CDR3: TGTGCCAGCAGATACTTGCGGACTAGCGGGGGGGTTGACTCCTACGAGCAGTACTTC.

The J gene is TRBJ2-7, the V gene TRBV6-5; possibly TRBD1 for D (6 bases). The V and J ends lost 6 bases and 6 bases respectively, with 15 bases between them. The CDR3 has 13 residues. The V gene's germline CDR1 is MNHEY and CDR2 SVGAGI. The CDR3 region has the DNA TGTGCCAGCAGCCATACCAGCAGGGGCGAGCAGTACTTC. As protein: CASSHTSRGEQYF.

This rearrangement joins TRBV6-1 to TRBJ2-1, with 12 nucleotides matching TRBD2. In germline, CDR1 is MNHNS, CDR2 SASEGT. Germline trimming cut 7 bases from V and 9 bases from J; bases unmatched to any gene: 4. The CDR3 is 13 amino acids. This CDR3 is CASKLAGGGEQFF. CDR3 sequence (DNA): TGTGCCAGCAAACTAGCGGGGGGAGGTGAGCAGTTCTTC.

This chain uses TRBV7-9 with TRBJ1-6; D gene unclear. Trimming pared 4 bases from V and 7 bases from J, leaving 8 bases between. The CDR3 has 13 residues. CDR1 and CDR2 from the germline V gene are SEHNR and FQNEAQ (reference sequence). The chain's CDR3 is CASSWGVNSPLHF. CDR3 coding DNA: TGTGCCAGCAGCTGGGGAGTCAATTCACCCCTCCACTTT.

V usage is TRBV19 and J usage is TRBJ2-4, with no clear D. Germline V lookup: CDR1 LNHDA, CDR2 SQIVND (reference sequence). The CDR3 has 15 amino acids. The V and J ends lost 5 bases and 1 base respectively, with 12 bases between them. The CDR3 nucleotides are TGTGCCAGTAGTTCTCCTGCGATCGCCAAAAACATTCAGTACTTC. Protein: CASSSPAIAKNIQYF.

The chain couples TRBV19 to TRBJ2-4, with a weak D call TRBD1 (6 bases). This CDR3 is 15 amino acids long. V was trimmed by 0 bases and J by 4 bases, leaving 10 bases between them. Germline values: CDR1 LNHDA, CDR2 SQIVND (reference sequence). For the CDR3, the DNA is TGTGCCAGTAGTATAGAGGGGGCCTTTAAAAACATTCAGTACTTC. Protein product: CASSIEGAFKNIQYF. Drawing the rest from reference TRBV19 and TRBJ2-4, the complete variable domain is DGGITQSPKYLFRKEGQNVTLSCEQNLNHDAMYWYRQDPGQGLRLIYYSQIVNDFQKGDIAEGYSVSREKKESFPLTVTSAQKNPTAFYLCASSIEGAFKNIQYFGAGTRLSVL.

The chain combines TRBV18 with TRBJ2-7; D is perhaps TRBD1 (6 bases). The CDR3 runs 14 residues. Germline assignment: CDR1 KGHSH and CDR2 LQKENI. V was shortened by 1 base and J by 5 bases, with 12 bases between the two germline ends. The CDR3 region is CASSPQGRGHEQYF. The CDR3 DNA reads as TGTGCCAGCTCACCACAGGGCAGGGGCCACGAGCAGTACTTC. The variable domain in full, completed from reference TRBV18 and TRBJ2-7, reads NAGVMQNPRHLVRRRGQEARLRCSPMKGHSHVYWYRQLPEEGLKFMVYLQKENIIDESGMPKERFSAEFPKEGPSILRIQQVVRGDSAAYFCASSPQGRGHEQYFGPGTRLTVT.

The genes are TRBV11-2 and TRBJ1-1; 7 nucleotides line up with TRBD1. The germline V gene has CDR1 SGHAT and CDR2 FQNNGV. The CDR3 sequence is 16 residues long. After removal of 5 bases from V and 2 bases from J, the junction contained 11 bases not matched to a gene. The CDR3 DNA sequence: TGTGCCAGCAGCCTGGACAGGACCCCTTCTAACACTGAAGCTTTCTTT. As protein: CASSLDRTPSNTEAFF.

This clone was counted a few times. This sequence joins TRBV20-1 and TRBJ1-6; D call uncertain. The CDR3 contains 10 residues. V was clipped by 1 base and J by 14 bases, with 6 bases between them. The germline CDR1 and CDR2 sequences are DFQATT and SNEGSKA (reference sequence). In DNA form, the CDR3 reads TGCAGTGCTAGAGGGGCCTCCCTCCACTTT. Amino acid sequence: CSARGASLHF.

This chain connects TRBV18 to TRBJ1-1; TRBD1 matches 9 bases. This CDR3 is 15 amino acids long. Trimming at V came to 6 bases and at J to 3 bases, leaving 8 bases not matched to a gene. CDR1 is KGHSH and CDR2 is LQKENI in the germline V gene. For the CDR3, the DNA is TGTGCCAGCTCGATAGGGACAGGGAGTGACACTGAAGCTTTCTTT. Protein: CASSIGTGSDTEAFF.

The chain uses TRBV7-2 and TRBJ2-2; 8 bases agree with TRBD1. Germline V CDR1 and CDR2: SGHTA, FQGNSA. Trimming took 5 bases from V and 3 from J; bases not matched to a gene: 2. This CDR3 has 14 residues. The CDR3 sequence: CASSPTGDTGELFF. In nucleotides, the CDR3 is TGTGCCAGCAGCCCGACAGGGGACACCGGGGAGCTGTTTTTT.

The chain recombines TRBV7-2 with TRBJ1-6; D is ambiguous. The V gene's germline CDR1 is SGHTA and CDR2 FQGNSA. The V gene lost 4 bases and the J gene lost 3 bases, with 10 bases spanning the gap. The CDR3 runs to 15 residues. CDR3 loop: CASSYLSGYNSPLHF. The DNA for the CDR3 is TGTGCCAGCAGCTACTTGTCAGGCTATAATTCACCCCTCCACTTT.

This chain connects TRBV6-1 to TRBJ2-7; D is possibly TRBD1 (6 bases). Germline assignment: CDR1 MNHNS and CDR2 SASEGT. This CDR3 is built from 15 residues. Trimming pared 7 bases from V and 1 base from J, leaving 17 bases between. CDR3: CASTYERGGSYEQYF. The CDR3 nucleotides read TGTGCCAGCACGTACGAAAGAGGGGGATCCTACGAGCAGTACTTC.

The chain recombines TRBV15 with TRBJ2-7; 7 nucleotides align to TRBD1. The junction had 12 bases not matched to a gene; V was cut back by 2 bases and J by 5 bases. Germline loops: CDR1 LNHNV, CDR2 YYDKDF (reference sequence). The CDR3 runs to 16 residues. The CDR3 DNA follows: TGTGCCACCAGCAGATCTTTGACAAGGGGGCAACACGAGCAGTACTTC. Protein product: CATSRSLTRGQHEQYF.

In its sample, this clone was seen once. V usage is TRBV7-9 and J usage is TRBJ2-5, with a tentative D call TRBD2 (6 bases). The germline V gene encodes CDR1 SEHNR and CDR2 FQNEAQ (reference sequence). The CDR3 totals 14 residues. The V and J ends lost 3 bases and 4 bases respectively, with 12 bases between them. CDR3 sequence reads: CASSLTSLRETQYF. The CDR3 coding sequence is TGTGCCAGCAGCTTGACTAGTCTCCGAGAGACCCAGTACTTC.

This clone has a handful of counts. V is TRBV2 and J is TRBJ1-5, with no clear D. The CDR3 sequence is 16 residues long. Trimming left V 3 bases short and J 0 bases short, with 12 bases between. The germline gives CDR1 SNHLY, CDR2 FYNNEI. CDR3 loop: CASSDGRVISNQPQHF. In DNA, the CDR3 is TGTGCCAGCAGTGACGGACGGGTTATTAGCAATCAGCCCCAGCATTTT.

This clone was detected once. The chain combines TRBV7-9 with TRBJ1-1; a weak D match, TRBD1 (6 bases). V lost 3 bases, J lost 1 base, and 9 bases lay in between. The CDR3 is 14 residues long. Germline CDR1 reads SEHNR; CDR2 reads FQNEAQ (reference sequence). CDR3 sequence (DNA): TGTGCCAGCAGCTTTCAGGGGCCGAACACTGAAGCTTTCTTT. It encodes CASSFQGPNTEAFF.

Here the CDR3 reads CASSFGQDFSNQPQHF. CDR3 DNA sequence: TGTGCCAGCAGCTTCGGACAGGACTTTAGCAATCAGCCCCAGCATTTT. V and J are TRBV4-2 and TRBJ1-5; 7 nucleotides align to TRBD1. After removal of 5 bases from V and 0 bases from J, the junction contained 7 bases not matched to a gene. The germline gives CDR1 LGHNA, CDR2 YNFKEQ. The CDR3 is 16 amino acids.

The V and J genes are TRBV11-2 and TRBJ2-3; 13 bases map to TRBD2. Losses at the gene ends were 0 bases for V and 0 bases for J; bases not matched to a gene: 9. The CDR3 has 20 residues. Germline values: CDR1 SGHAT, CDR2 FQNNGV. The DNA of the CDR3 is TGTGCCAGCAGCTTAGATCTGAGACTAGCGGGGGGCCTCAGCACAGATACGCAGTATTTT. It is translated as CASSLDLRLAGGLSTDTQYF.

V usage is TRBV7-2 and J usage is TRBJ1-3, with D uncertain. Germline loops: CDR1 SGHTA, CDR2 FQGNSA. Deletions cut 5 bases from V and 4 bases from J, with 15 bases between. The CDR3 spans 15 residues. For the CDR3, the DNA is TGTGCCAGCAGCCCGACGGGCAGCTCGGGAAACACCATATATTTT. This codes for CASSPTGSSGNTIYF. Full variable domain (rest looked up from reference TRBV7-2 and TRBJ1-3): GAGVSQSPSNKVTEKGKDVELRCDPISGHTALYWYRQSLGQGLEFLIYFQGNSAPDKSGLPSDRFSAERTGGSVSTLTIQRTQQEDSAVYLCASSPTGSSGNTIYFGEGSWLTVV.

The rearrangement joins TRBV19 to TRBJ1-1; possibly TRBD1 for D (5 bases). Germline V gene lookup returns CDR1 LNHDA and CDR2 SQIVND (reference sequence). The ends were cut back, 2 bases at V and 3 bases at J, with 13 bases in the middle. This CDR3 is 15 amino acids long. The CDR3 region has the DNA TGTGCCAGTAGTATAAACTGGGACTCCGACACTGAAGCTTTCTTT. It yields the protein CASSINWDSDTEAFF.

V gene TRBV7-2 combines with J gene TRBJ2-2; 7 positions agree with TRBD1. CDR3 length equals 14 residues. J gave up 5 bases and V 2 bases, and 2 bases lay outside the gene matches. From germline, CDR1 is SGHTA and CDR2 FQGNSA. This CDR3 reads CASSLKQGTGELFF. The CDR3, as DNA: TGTGCCAGCAGCTTAAAACAGGGGACCGGGGAGCTGTTTTTT.

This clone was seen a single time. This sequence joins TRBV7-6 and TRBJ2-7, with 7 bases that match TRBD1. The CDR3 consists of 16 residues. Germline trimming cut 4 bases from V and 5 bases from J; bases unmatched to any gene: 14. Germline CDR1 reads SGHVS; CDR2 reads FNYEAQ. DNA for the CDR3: TGTGCCAGCAGCTCCAACAGACAGGGTTATTTCGACGAGCAGTACTTC. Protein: CASSSNRQGYFDEQYF.

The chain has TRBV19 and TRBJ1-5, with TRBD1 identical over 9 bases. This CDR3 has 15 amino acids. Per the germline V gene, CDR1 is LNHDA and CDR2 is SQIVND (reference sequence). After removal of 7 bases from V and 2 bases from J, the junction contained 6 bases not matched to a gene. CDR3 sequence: CASKGRQGGNQPQHF. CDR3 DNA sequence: TGTGCCAGTAAGGGTCGACAGGGGGGCAATCAGCCCCAGCATTTT.

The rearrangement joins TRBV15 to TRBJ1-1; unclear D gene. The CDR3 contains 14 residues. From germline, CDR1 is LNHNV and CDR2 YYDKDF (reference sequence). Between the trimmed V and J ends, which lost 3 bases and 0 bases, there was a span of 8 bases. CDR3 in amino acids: CATSSTALNTEAFF. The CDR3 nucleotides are TGTGCCACCAGCAGTACGGCGTTGAACACTGAAGCTTTCTTT. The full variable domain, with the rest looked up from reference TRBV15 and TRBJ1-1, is DAMVIQNPRYQVTQFGKPVTLSCSQTLNHNVMYWYQQKSSQAPKLLFHYYDKDFNNEADTPDNFQSRRPNTSFCFLDIRSPGLGDTAMYLCATSSTALNTEAFFGQGTRLTVV.

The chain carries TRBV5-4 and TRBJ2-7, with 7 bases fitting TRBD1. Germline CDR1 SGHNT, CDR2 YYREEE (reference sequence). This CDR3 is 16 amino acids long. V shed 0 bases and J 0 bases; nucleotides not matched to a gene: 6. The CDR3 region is CASSLARDSYSYEQYF. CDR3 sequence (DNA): TGTGCCAGCAGCTTGGCCCGGGACAGCTACTCCTACGAGCAGTACTTC.